These 24 T cell receptor beta chains were all obtained from the same sample, sequenced in a study of T cell responses to AZD1222 COVID-19 vaccine. Method: immunoSEQ multiplex PCR; TCRdb's copy keeps in-frame clones and lacks some. This sample has more than 80,000 clones; 90% occur once, and the top ten carry around 7.6%. The sample here was peripheral blood, taken 28 days after the second AZD1222 dose. Receptors were obtained from an adult who received the AZD1222 COVID-19 vaccine.

This clone was found once. J is TRBJ1-1 and V is TRBV19; D gene ambiguous. This CDR3 spans 12 amino acids. Trimming took 3 bases from V and 11 from J, leaving 13 bases between them. The germline gives CDR1 LNHDA, CDR2 SQIVND (reference sequence). The CDR3 DNA sequence: TGTGCCAGTAGTATCGACCTCGATGGCGCTTTCTTT. This codes for CASSIDLDGAFF. Variable domain in full (rest from reference TRBV19 and TRBJ1-1): DGGITQSPKYLFRKEGQNVTLSCEQNLNHDAMYWYRQDPGQGLRLIYYSQIVNDFQKGDIAEGYSVSREKKESFPLTVTSAQKNPTAFYLCASSIDLDGAFFGQGTRLTVV.

This clone has more than one count but fewer than ten. This chain uses TRBV18 with TRBJ2-3, with D perhaps matching TRBD1 (5 bases). V was cut by 2 bases and J by 0 bases, with 15 bases left in between. The CDR3 is made up of 17 amino acids. CDR1 is KGHSH, CDR2 LQKENI, per germline. The CDR3 region has the DNA TGTGCCAGCTCACCATTAAAAGGGGTCCTTAGCACAGATACGCAGTATTTT. Residues: CASSPLKGVLSTDTQYF.

The chain links TRBV20-1 to TRBJ2-7; D is ambiguous. The germline V gene encodes CDR1 DFQATT and CDR2 SNEGSKA (reference sequence). The CDR3 spans 11 residues. V lost 0 bases and J 2 bases, leaving 2 bases between the germline ends. The CDR3 sequence: CSARDPYEQYF. DNA of the CDR3: TGCAGTGCTAGAGATCCCTACGAGCAGTACTTC.

V gene TRBV7-9 combines with J gene TRBJ1-5; D call uncertain. From germline, CDR1 is SEHNR and CDR2 FQNEAQ (reference sequence). The CDR3 covers 12 residues. V was pared by 4 bases and J by 5 bases, with 6 bases between. CDR3 region: CASSSQDQPQHF. Written as DNA, the CDR3 is TGTGCCAGCAGCTCCCAAGATCAGCCCCAGCATTTT.

The chain employs TRBV2 and TRBJ1-5; TRBD1 is a possible D gene (6 bases). Deletions cut 8 bases from V and 1 base from J, with 18 bases between. Per the germline V gene, CDR1 is SNHLY and CDR2 is FYNNEI. CDR3 length equals 16 residues. CDR3 loop: CASGAGVGTSNQPQHF. As DNA, the CDR3 is TGTGCCAGCGGTGCAGGGGTCGGTACGAGCAATCAGCCCCAGCATTTT.

The chain links TRBV4-3 to TRBJ2-7, with a weak D call TRBD1 (6 bases). The V gene's germline CDR1 is LGHNA and CDR2 YSLEER. There are 16 residues in the CDR3. Deletions cut 3 bases from V and 0 bases from J, with 15 bases between. CDR3 amino acids: CASSHEWTASSYEQYF. The CDR3 DNA reads as TGCGCCAGCAGCCATGAATGGACAGCGAGCTCCTACGAGCAGTACTTC.

The genes are TRBV21-1 and TRBJ1-2; the table's D call, TRBD1, has no DNA check behind it. TRBV21-1 is an annotated pseudogene. The CDR3 length is 12 residues. CDR3 protein: CASKWGPYGYTF. DNA for the CDR3: TGTGCCAGCAAATGGGGCCCGTATGGCTACACCTTC.

The chain joins TRBV10-3 to TRBJ1-2; the D gene is possibly TRBD1 (6 bases). CDR3 length: 15 residues. CDR1 is ENHRY and CDR2 is SYGVKD in the germline V gene. Trimming shortened V by 7 bases and J by 0 bases, and 15 bases separated the two germline ends. Here the CDR3 reads CAITAGATSNYGYTF. The CDR3 DNA reads as TGTGCCATCACCGCGGGGGCCACATCTAACTATGGCTACACCTTC.

This chain uses TRBV6-2 or TRBV6-3 with TRBJ1-2; D unresolved. Germline CDR1 and CDR2: MNHEY and SVGEGT. The CDR3 has 13 amino acids. Trimming shortened V by 2 bases and J by 4 bases, and 8 bases separated the two germline ends. This CDR3 is CASSYGPFYGYTF. The CDR3 DNA is TGTGCCAGCAGTTACGGCCCTTTCTATGGCTACACCTTC.

The V gene is TRBV4-1, the J gene TRBJ2-1, with TRBD1 matching over 7 bases. This CDR3 is built from 17 residues. V trimming: 2 bases; J trimming: 0 bases; junction bases outside the gene matches: 7. Germline CDR1 is MGHRA and CDR2 is YSYEKL. For the CDR3, the DNA is TGCGCCAGCAGCCAAAGGGGGACAGAGAGCTCCTACAATGAGCAGTTCTTC. This codes for CASSQRGTESSYNEQFF.

This clone was counted a few times. The chain links TRBV14 to TRBJ2-7, with D hard to call. Germline V gives CDR1 SGHDN, CDR2 FVKESK. This CDR3 has 12 amino acids. Between the trimmed V and J ends, which lost 5 bases and 2 bases, there was a span of 7 bases. CDR3 loop: CASSERTYEQYF. The CDR3 region has the DNA TGTGCCAGCAGCGAAAGAACCTACGAGCAGTACTTC.

This chain connects TRBV7-9 to TRBJ1-2, with 10 bases lining up with TRBD1. This CDR3 region has 14 residues. CDR1 and CDR2 from the germline V gene are SEHNR and FQNEAQ (reference sequence). V was clipped by 3 bases and J by 8 bases; unmatched bases: 6. The CDR3 DNA follows: TGTGCCAGCAGCTTCGATGGGACAGGGGAAGGCTACACCTTC. It specifies CASSFDGTGEGYTF.

A few counts support this clone. This chain joins TRBV5-1 and TRBJ1-1; D not resolved. The CDR3 is 15 amino acids. In germline, CDR1 is SGHRS, CDR2 YFSETQ. Trimming took 0 bases from V and 3 from J, leaving 12 bases between them. This chain's CDR3 is CASSLVVGEDTEAFF. CDR3 coding DNA: TGCGCCAGCAGCTTGGTGGTCGGAGAGGACACTGAAGCTTTCTTT.

The chain employs TRBV5-1 and TRBJ1-2; D gene uncertain. Trimming stripped 1 base from V and 2 bases from J, with 9 bases between. CDR1 is SGHRS and CDR2 is YFSETQ in the germline V gene. The CDR3 extends over 14 amino acids. CDR3 nucleotides: TGCGCCAGCAGCTTGAATTTGGTCAACTATGGCTACACCTTC. Amino acid sequence: CASSLNLVNYGYTF.

The rearrangement uses TRBV7-9 and TRBJ1-3, with D possibly TRBD1 on 5 matching bases. Trimming cost V 5 bases and J 6 bases, with 17 bases left between them. The germline V gene encodes CDR1 SEHNR and CDR2 FQNEAQ (reference sequence). The CDR3 is made up of 15 amino acids. In DNA form, the CDR3 reads TGTGCCAGCAGCCACGGGTCGGGGCAGGCAAACACCATATATTTT. Translation gives CASSHGSGQANTIYF.

V is TRBV4-1 and J is TRBJ1-5; a weak D match, TRBD1 (6 bases). V lost 4 bases and J 3 bases, leaving 16 bases between the germline ends. This CDR3 has 16 amino acids. CDR1 is MGHRA, CDR2 YSYEKL, per germline. The CDR3 loop reads CASSPSPGTLNQPQHF. CDR3 coding DNA: TGCGCCAGCAGCCCATCCCCCGGGACACTCAATCAGCCCCAGCATTTT.

The gene calls are TRBV5-1 and TRBJ2-7; the D gene is possibly TRBD1 (6 bases). The CDR3 extends over 14 amino acids. The V end lost 1 base, the J end lost 7 bases, and 15 bases lay between the germline ends. Germline V gene lookup returns CDR1 SGHRS and CDR2 YFSETQ. As DNA, the CDR3 is TGCGCCAGCAGCTTGCAGGGGAGCTCGGGGGAGCAGTACTTC. Its translation is CASSLQGSSGEQYF.

The V gene is TRBV18, the J gene TRBJ2-5, with D perhaps matching TRBD1 (6 bases). Per germline, CDR1 KGHSH and CDR2 LQKENI. The CDR3 length is 16 residues. Trimming left V 6 bases short and J 6 bases short, with 23 bases between. Here the CDR3 DNA reads TGTGCCAGCTCCCCCTTAGGCGCACAGGGAATTAAGACCCAGTACTTC. Translating it yields CASSPLGAQGIKTQYF.

J is TRBJ1-1 and V is TRBV12-3 or TRBV12-4; TRBD1 matches 10 bases. This CDR3 region has 13 residues. Trimming at V came to 5 bases and at J to 8 bases, leaving 5 bases not matched to a gene. CDR3 sequence: CASSARTGGEAFF. CDR3 DNA sequence: TGTGCCAGCAGTGCCCGGACAGGGGGGGAAGCTTTCTTT.

This chain joins TRBV3-1 (or the pseudogene TRBV3-2) and TRBJ1-1, with 8 bases fitting TRBD1. CDR1 is LGHDT and CDR2 is YNNKEL in the germline V gene (reference sequence). J gave up 1 base and V 4 bases, and 8 bases lay outside the gene matches. The CDR3 covers 16 residues. CDR3 sequence: CASSPGQGRGNTEAFF. The CDR3 DNA reads as TGTGCCAGCAGCCCAGGACAGGGTAGAGGGAACACTGAAGCTTTCTTT.

The count of this clone is one. This chain uses TRBV4-3 with TRBJ1-2; 10 positions agree with TRBD1. Germline CDR1 reads LGHNA; CDR2 reads YSLEER. V shed 0 bases, J shed 2 bases, and the junction held 9 bases outside the gene matches. The CDR3 runs 18 residues. The CDR3: CASSQEGGRTGGNYGYTF. The CDR3 region has the DNA TGCGCCAGCAGCCAAGAAGGGGGTCGGACAGGGGGAAACTATGGCTACACCTTC.

The rearrangement links TRBV19 to TRBJ1-1; D is possibly TRBD1 (5 bases). V was clipped by 3 bases and J by 7 bases, with 9 bases between them. The V gene's germline CDR1 is LNHDA and CDR2 SQIVND (reference sequence). The CDR3 consists of 12 residues. The chain's CDR3 is CASSIGRGEAFF. In DNA, the CDR3 is TGTGCCAGTAGTATCGGTAGGGGTGAAGCTTTCTTT. Together with reference TRBV19 and TRBJ1-1, the CDR3 gives the full variable domain: DGGITQSPKYLFRKEGQNVTLSCEQNLNHDAMYWYRQDPGQGLRLIYYSQIVNDFQKGDIAEGYSVSREKKESFPLTVTSAQKNPTAFYLCASSIGRGEAFFGQGTRLTVV.

This sequence joins TRBV28 and TRBJ1-4; D gene ambiguous. Trimming stripped 6 bases from V and 0 bases from J, with 11 bases between. The CDR3 consists of 15 residues. Germline lookup yields CDR1 MDHEN and CDR2 SYDVKM. The chain's CDR3 is CASSDSVATNEKLFF. The DNA of the CDR3 is TGTGCCAGCAGCGACTCAGTCGCAACTAATGAAAAACTGTTTTTT.

V gene TRBV7-3 combines with J gene TRBJ2-1, with D hard to call. V was cut by 2 bases and J by 7 bases, with 15 bases left in between. The CDR3 is 15 amino acids. Germline V gene lookup returns CDR1 SGHTA and CDR2 FQGTGA. The CDR3 DNA reads TGTGCCAGCAGCTTATCCTCCTCCCGGTTAAATGAGCAGTTCTTC. The encoded protein is CASSLSSSRLNEQFF.